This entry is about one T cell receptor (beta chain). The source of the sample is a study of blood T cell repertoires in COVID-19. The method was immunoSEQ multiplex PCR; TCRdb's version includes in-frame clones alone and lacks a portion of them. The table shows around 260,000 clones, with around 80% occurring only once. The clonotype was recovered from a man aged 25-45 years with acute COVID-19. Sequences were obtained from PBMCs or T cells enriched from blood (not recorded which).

The CDR3 reads CASSMSSGSYEQYV. The CDR3 DNA sequence: TGTGCCAGTAGTATGTCTAGCGGGAGCTACGAGCAGTACGTC. This sequence joins TRBV19 and TRBJ2-7, with 10 bases fitting TRBD2. There are 14 residues in the CDR3. CDR1 and CDR2 from the germline V gene are LNHDA and SQIVND (reference sequence). Trimming at V came to 3 bases and at J to 3 bases, leaving 2 bases not matched to a gene.